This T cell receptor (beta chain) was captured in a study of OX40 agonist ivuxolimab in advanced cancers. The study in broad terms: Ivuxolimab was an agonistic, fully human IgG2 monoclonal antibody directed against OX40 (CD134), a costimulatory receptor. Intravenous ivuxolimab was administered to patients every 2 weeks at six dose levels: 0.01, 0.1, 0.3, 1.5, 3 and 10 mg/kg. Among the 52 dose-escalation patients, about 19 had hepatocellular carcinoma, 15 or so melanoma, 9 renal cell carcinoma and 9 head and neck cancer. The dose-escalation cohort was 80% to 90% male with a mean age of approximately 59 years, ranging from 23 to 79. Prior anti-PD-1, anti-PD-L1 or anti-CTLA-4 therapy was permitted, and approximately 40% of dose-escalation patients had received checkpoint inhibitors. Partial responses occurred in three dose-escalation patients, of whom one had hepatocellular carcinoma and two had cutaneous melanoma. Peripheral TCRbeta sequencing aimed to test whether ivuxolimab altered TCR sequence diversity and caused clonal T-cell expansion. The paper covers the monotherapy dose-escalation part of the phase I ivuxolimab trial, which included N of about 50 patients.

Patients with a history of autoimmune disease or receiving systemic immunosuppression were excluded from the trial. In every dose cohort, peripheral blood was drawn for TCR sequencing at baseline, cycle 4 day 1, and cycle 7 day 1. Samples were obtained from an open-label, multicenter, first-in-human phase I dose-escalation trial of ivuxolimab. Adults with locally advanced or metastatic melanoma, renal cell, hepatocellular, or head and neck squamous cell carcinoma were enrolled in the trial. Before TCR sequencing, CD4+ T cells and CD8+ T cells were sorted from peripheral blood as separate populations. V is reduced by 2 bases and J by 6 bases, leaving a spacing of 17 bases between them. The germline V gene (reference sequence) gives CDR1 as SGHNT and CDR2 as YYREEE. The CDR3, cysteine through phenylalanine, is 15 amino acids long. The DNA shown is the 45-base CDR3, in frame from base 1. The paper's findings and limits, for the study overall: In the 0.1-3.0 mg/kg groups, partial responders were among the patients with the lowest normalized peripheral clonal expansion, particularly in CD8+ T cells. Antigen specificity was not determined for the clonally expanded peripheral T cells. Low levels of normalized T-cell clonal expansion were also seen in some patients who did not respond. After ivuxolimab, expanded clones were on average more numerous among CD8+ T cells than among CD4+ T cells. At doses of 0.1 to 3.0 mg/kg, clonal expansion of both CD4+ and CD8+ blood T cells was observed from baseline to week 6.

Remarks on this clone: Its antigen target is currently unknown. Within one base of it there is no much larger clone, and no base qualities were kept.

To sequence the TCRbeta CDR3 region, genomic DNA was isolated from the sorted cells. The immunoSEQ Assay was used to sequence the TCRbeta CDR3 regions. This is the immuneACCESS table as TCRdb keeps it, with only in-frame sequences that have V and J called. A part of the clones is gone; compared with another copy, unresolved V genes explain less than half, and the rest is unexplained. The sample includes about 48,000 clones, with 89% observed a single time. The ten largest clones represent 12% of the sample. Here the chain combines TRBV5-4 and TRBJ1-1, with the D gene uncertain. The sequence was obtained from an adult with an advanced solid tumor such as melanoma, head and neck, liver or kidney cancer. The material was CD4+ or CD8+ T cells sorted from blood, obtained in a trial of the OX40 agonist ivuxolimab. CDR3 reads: CASSFGSGTVAEAFF. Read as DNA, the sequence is TGTGCCAGCAGCTTTGGGTCCGGCACTGTCGCTGAAGCTTTCTTT.